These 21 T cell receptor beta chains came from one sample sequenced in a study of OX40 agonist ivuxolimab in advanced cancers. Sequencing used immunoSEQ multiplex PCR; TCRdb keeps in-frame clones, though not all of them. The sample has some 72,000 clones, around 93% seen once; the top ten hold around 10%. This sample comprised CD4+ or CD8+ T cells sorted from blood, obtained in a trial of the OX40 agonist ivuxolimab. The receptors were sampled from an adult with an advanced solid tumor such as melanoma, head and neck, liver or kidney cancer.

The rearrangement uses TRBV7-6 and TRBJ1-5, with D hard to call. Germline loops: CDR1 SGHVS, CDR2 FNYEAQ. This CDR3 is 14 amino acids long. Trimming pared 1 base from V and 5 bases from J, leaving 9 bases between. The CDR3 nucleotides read TGTGCCAGCAGCTTAGGGTCAGCCTATCAGCCCCAGCATTTT. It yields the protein CASSLGSAYQPQHF.

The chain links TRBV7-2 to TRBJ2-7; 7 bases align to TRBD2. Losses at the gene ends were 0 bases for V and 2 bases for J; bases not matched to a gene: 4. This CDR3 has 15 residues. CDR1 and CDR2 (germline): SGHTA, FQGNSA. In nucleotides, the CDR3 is TGTGCCAGCAGCTTAGCAGCGGGGCCCCCCTACGAGCAGTACTTC. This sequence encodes CASSLAAGPPYEQYF.

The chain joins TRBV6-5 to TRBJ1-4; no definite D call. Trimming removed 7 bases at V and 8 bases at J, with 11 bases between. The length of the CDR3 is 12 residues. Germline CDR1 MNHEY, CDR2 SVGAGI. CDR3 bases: TGTGCCAGCATCCTGACTCAGGAAAAACTGTTTTTT. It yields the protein CASILTQEKLFF.

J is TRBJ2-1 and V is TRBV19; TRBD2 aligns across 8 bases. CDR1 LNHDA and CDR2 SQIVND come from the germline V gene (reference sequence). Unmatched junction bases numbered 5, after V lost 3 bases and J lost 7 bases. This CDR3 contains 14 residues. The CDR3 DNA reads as TGTGCCAGTAGTATGGGCGGGGGGCCAAATGAGCAGTTCTTC. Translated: CASSMGGGPNEQFF.

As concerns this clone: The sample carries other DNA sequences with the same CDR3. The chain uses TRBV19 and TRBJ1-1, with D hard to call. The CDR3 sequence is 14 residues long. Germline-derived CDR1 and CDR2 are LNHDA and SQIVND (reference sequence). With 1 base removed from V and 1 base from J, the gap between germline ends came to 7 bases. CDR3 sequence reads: CASSIGRGNTEAFF. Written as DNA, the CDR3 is TGTGCCAGTAGTATAGGACGAGGGAACACTGAAGCTTTCTTT.

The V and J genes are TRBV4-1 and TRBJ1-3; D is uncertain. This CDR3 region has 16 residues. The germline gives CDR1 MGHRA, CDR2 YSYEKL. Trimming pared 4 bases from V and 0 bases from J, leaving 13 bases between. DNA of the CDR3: TGCGCCAGCAGCCCGACGGAAGTAAGCTCTGGAAACACCATATATTTT. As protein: CASSPTEVSSGNTIYF.

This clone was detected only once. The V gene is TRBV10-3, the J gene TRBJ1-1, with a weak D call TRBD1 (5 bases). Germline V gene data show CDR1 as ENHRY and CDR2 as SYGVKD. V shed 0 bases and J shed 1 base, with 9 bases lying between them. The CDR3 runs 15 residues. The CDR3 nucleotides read TGTGCCATCAGTGAGTCTGGGACGGGGAACACTGAAGCTTTCTTT. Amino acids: CAISESGTGNTEAFF.

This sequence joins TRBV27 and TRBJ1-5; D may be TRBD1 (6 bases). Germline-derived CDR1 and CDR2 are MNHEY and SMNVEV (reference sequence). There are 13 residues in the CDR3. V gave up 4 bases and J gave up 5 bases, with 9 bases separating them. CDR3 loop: CASSSTGYQPQHF. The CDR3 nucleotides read TGTGCCAGCAGTTCTACAGGGTATCAGCCCCAGCATTTT.

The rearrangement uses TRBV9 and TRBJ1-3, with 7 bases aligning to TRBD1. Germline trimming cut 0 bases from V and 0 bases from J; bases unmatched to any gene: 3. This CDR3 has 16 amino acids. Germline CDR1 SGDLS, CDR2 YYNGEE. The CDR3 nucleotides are TGTGCCAGCAGCGTAGCGAGACAGGGCTCTGGAAACACCATATATTTT. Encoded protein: CASSVARQGSGNTIYF.

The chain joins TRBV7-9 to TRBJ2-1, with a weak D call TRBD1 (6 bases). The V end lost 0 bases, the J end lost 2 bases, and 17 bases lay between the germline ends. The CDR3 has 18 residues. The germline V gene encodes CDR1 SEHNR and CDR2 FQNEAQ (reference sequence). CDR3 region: CASSLAASWDTTYNEQFF. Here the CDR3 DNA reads TGTGCCAGCAGCTTAGCCGCTAGTTGGGACACCACCTACAATGAGCAGTTCTTC.

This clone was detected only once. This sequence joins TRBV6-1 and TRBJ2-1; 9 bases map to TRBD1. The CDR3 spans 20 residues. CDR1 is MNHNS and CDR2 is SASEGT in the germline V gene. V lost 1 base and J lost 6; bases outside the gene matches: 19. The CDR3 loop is CASSEGSVRIRDRVINEQFF. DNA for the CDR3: TGTGCCAGCAGTGAAGGGTCCGTGAGAATTCGGGACAGGGTAATCAATGAGCAGTTCTTC.

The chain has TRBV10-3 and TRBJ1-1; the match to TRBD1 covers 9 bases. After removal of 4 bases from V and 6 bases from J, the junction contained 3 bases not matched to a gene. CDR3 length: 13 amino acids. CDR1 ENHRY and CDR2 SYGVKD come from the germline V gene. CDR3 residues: CAISGTGVSEAFF. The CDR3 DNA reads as TGTGCCATCAGTGGGACAGGGGTTTCTGAAGCTTTCTTT.

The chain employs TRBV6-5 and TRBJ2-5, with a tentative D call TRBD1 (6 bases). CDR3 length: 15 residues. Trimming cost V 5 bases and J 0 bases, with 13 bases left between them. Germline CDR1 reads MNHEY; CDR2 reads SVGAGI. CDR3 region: CASSPTGTNQETQYF. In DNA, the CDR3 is TGTGCCAGCAGTCCCACAGGGACCAACCAAGAGACCCAGTACTTC.

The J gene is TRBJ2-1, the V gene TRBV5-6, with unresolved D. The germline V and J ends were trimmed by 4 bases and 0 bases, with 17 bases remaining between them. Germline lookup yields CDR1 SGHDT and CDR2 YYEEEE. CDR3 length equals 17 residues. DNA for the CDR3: TGTGCCAGCAGCCCGAGGTTCAGAACGAGCTCCTACAATGAGCAGTTCTTC. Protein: CASSPRFRTSSYNEQFF. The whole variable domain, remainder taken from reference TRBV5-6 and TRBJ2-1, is DAGVTQSPTHLIKTRGQQVTLRCSPKSGHDTVSWYQQALGQGPQFIFQYYEEEERQRGNFPDRFSGHQFPNYSSELNVNALLLGDSALYLCASSPRFRTSSYNEQFFGPGTRLTVL.

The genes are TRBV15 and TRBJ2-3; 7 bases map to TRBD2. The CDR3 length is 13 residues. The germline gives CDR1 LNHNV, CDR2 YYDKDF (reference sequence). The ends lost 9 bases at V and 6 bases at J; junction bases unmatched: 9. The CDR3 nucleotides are TGTGCCACTGAACTAGCGCGGGAGGATACGCAGTATTTT. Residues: CATELAREDTQYF.

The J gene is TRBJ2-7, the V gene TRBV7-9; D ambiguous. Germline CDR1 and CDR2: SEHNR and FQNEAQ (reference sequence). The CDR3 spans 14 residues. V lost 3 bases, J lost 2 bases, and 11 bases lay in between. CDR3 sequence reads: CASSFPQKPYEQYF. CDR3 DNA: TGTGCCAGCAGCTTCCCCCAGAAACCCTACGAGCAGTACTTC.

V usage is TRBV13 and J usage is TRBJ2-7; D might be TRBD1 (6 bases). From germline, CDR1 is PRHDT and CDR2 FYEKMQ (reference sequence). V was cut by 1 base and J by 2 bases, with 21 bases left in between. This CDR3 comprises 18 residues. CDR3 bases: TGTGCCAGCAGCTTAGCTGAGGAACGTCTGGGGGCGACCTACGAGCAGTACTTC. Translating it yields CASSLAEERLGATYEQYF.

The CDR3 is CASSLWDINTGELFF. In DNA, the CDR3 is TGTGCCAGCAGCTTATGGGACATAAACACCGGGGAGCTGTTTTTT. This rearrangement joins TRBV7-9 to TRBJ2-2, with D tentatively TRBD1 (6 bases). Germline V gene data show CDR1 as SEHNR and CDR2 as FQNEAQ (reference sequence). There are 15 residues in the CDR3. V was clipped by 2 bases and J by 2 bases, with 9 bases between them.

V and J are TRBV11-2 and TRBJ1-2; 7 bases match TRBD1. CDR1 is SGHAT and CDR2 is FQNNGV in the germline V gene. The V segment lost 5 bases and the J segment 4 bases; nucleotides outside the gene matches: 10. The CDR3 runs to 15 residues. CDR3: CASSVYRGPSYGYTF. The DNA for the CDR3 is TGTGCCAGCAGCGTCTACAGGGGCCCGTCCTATGGCTACACCTTC.

This chain's CDR3 is CASSPGPPFNYGYTF. CDR3 DNA: TGTGCCAGCAGCCCCGGTCCTCCCTTTAACTATGGCTACACCTTC. V usage is TRBV11-1 and J usage is TRBJ1-2; D is undetermined. The germline gives CDR1 SGHAT, CDR2 FQDESV (reference sequence). CDR3 length: 15 amino acids. Trimming cost V 5 bases and J 1 base, with 14 bases left between them.

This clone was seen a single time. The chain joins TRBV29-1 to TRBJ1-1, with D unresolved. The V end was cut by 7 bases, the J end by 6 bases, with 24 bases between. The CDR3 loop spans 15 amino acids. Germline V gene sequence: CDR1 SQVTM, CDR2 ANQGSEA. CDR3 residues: CSASGLGRGGPEAFF. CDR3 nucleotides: TGCAGCGCCTCAGGTCTTGGACGGGGAGGCCCTGAAGCTTTCTTT. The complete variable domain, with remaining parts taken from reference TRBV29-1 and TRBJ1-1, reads SAVISQKPSRDICQRGTSLTIQCQVDSQVTMMFWYRQQPGQSLTLIATANQGSEATYESGFVIDKFPISRPNLTFSTLTVSNMSPEDSSIYLCSASGLGRGGPEAFFGQGTRLTVV.